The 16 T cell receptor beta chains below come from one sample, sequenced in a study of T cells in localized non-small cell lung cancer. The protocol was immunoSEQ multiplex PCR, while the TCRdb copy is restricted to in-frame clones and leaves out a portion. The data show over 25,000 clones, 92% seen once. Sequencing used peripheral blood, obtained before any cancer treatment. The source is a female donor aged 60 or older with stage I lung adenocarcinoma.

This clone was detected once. The CDR3 DNA sequence: TGTGCCAGCAGCTCCCGACAGGGTACTGGAAACACCATATATTTT. It codes for CASSSRQGTGNTIYF. V and J are TRBV5-4 and TRBJ1-3, with 7 bases that match TRBD1. Germline CDR1 SGHNT, CDR2 YYREEE (reference sequence). The V gene end was trimmed by 3 bases and the J gene end by 2 bases; junction bases not matched to a gene: 5. This CDR3 is built from 15 residues.

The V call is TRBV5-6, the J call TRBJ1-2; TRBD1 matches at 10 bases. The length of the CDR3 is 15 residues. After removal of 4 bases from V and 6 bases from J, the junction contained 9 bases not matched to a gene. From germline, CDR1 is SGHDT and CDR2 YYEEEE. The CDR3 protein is CASSVGTGAFHGYTF. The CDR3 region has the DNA TGTGCCAGCAGCGTGGGGACAGGGGCTTTCCATGGCTACACCTTC.

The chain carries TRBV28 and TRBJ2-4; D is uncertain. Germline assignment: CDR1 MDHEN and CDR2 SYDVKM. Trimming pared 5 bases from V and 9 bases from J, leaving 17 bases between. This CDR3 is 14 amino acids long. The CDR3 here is CASSGRNLRGIQYF. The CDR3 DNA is TGTGCCAGCAGTGGGCGCAACCTAAGAGGCATTCAGTACTTC.

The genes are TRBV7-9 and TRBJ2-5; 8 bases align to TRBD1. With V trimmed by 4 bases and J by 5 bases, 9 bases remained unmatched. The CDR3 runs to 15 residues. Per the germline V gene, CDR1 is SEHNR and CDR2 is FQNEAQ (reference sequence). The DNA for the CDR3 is TGTGCCAGCAGCTATGACAGGGGAAGGTACGAGACCCAGTACTTC. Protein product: CASSYDRGRYETQYF.

The CDR3 DNA follows: TGTGCCAGCAGCCCCAGCCCCATATATTTT. It is translated as CASSPSPIYF. The V and J genes are TRBV7-3 and TRBJ1-3, with unresolved D. The CDR3 covers 10 residues. Per the germline V gene, CDR1 is SGHTA and CDR2 is FQGTGA. V lost 5 bases to trimming and J lost 11 bases, with 7 bases between them.

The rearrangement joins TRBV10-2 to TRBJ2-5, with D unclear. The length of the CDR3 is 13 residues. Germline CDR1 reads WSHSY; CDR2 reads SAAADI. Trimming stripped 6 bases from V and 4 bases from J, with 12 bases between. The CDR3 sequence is CASSAQQRETQYF. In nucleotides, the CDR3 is TGCGCCAGCAGCGCCCAACAGAGAGAGACCCAGTACTTC.

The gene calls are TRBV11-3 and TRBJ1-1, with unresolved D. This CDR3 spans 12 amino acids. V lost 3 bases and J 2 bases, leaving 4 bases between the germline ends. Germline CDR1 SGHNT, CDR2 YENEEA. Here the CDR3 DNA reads TGTGCCAGCAGCTTTCCCAACACTGAAGCTTTCTTT. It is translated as CASSFPNTEAFF.

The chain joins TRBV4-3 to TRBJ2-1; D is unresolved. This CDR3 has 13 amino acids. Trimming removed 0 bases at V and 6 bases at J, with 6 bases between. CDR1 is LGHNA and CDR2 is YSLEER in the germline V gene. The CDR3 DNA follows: TGCGCCAGCAGCCAAGATCGGGCCAATGAGCAGTTCTTC. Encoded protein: CASSQDRANEQFF.

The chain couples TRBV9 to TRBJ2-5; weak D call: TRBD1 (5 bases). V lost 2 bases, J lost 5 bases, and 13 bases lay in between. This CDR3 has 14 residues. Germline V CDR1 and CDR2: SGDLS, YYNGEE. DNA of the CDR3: TGTGCCAGCAGCGTGGGCAGGGTGAGGGAGACCCAGTACTTC. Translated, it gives CASSVGRVRETQYF.

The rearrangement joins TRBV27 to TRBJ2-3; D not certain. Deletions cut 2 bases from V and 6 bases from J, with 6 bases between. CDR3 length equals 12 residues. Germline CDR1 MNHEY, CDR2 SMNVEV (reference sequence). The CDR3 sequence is CASSLLGDTQYF. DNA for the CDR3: TGTGCCAGCAGTTTACTCGGGGATACGCAGTATTTT.

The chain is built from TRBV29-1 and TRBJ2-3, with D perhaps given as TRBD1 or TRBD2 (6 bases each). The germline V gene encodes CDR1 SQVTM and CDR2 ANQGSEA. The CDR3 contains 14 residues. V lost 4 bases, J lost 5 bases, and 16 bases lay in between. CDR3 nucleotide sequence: TGCAGCGTTGTACCGGGGGCGTGGGGAGATACGCAGTATTTT. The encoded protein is CSVVPGAWGDTQYF.

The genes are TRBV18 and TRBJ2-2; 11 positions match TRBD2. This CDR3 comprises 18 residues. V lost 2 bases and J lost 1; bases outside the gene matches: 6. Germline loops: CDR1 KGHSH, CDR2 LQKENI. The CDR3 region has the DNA TGTGCCAGCTCACCAATACTAGCGGGGGTTGTGAACACCGGGGAGCTGTTTTTT. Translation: CASSPILAGVVNTGELFF.

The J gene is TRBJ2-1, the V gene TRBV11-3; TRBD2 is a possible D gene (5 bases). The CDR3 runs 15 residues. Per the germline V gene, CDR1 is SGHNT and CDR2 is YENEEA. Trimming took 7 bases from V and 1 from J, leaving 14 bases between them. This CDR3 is CASTTGGVSYNEQFF. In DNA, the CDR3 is TGTGCCAGCACCACCGGAGGTGTATCCTACAATGAGCAGTTCTTC. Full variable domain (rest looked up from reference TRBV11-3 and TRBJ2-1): EAGVVQSPRYKIIEKKQPVAFWCNPISGHNTLYWYLQNLGQGPELLIRYENEEAVDDSQLPKDRFSAERLKGVDSTLKIQPAELGDSAVYLCASTTGGVSYNEQFFGPGTRLTVL.

The CDR3: CAWIRQTNTGELFF. Written as DNA, the CDR3 is TGTGCCTGGATCCGGCAGACGAACACCGGGGAGCTGTTTTTT. The chain recombines TRBV30 with TRBJ2-2; D ambiguous. Germline assignment: CDR1 GTSNPN and CDR2 SVGIG (reference sequence). The CDR3 length is 14 residues. Trimming stripped 4 bases from V and 0 bases from J, with 9 bases between.

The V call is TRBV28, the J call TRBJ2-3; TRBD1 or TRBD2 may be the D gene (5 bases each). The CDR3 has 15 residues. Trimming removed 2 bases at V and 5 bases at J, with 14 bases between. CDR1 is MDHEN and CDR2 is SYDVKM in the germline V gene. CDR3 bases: TGTGCCAGCAGTTTAGCCTCCCATGGGGGAGATACGCAGTATTTT. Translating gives CASSLASHGGDTQYF.

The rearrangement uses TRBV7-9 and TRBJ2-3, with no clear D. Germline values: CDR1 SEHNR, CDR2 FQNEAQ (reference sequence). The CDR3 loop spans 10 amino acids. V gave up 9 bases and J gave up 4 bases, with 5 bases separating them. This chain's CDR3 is CASLADTQYF. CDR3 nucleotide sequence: TGTGCCAGTTTGGCAGATACGCAGTATTTT. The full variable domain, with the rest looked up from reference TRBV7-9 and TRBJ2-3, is DTGVSQNPRHKITKRGQNVTFRCDPISEHNRLYWYRQTLGQGPEFLTYFQNEAQLEKSRLLSDRFSAERPKGSFSTLEIQRTEQGDSAMYLCASLADTQYFGPGTRLTVL.